One and the same sample provided the 27 T cell receptor beta chains below, sequenced in a study of spatial heterogeneity in lung cancer. Time point specified: sample taken at primary tumor resection. Unsorted tumor, nontumor lung tissue or cryopreserved PBMC supplied the whole RNA. TCRdb used MiXCR to reprocess the 5' RACE reads, holding one entry per CDR3 protein. This sample has about 95,000 distinct CDR3 sequences, with roughly 10% found just once. The specimen comprised PBMCs, sampled at surgery. Receptor source: a male donor with early-stage non-small cell lung cancer.

This clonotype was seen more than once but under ten times. CDR3 sequence: CSARPQGSYEQYF. The CDR3 coding sequence is TGCAGTGCTAGACCGCAGGGATCCTACGAGCAGTACTTC. The V and J genes are TRBV20-1 and TRBJ2-7; tentative D call: TRBD1 (5 bases). V gave up 2 bases and J gave up 1 base, with 9 bases separating them. This CDR3 has 13 residues. The V gene's germline CDR1 is DFQATT and CDR2 SNEGSKA (reference sequence).

This clonotype was seen ten or more times. The gene calls are TRBV9 and TRBJ2-3; D gene unclear. Germline CDR1 SGDLS, CDR2 YYNGEE. This CDR3 region has 16 residues. Trimming removed 0 bases from V and 2 bases from J, with 13 bases in between. CDR3 sequence (DNA): TGTGCCAGCAGCGTAGGTAGCTACATACCCACAGATACGCAGTATTTT. Translating it yields CASSVGSYIPTDTQYF.

The rearrangement uses TRBV3-1 and TRBJ1-2, with 11 bases fitting TRBD1. The CDR3 length is 15 residues. Germline V gene data show CDR1 as LGHDT and CDR2 as YNNKEL (reference sequence). Trimming at V came to 4 bases and at J to 4 bases, leaving 5 bases not matched to a gene. CDR3 sequence (DNA): TGTGCCAGCAGCCGAGGACAGGGGGCAGGCTATGGCTACACCTTC. As protein: CASSRGQGAGYGYTF.

This clonotype appeared a few times. The chain links TRBV6-1 to TRBJ2-1, with 9 bases lining up with TRBD1. The V segment lost 6 bases and the J segment 0 bases; nucleotides outside the gene matches: 6. This CDR3 comprises 16 residues. Germline assignment: CDR1 MNHNS and CDR2 SASEGT. The CDR3 bases are TGTGCCAGCAGAGGACAGGGGAGTTCCTCCTACAATGAGCAGTTCTTC. Encoded protein: CASRGQGSSSYNEQFF.

The chain uses TRBV7-9 and TRBJ2-5, with 7 nucleotides matching TRBD1. The J segment lost 6 bases and the V segment lost 5 bases, leaving 6 bases of the junction unmatched. Per germline, CDR1 SEHNR and CDR2 FQNEAQ (reference sequence). The CDR3 has 13 residues. CDR3 loop: CASSVTGVQTQYF. The CDR3 DNA reads as TGTGCCAGCAGCGTAACAGGGGTGCAGACCCAGTACTTC. Full variable domain (remainder filled in from reference TRBV7-9 and TRBJ2-5): DTGVSQNPRHKITKRGQNVTFRCDPISEHNRLYWYRQTLGQGPEFLTYFQNEAQLEKSRLLSDRFSAERPKGSFSTLEIQRTEQGDSAMYLCASSVTGVQTQYFGPGTRLLVL.

The chain couples TRBV7-2 to TRBJ2-1; D is ambiguous. The CDR3 length is 14 residues. Per germline, CDR1 SGHTA and CDR2 FQGNSA. The V gene lost 0 bases and the J gene lost 4 bases, with 7 bases spanning the gap. The chain's CDR3 is CASSLALRYNEQFF. In DNA, the CDR3 is TGTGCCAGCAGCTTAGCTCTAAGATACAATGAGCAGTTCTTC.

The chain employs TRBV20-1 and TRBJ2-1, with TRBD2 identical over 9 bases. Germline-derived CDR1 and CDR2 are DFQATT and SNEGSKA (reference sequence). The ends lost 2 bases at V and 3 bases at J; junction bases unmatched: 5. This CDR3 region has 15 residues. CDR3 sequence: CSARSISGGYNEQFF. The DNA of the CDR3 is TGCAGTGCTAGATCCATTAGCGGGGGCTACAATGAGCAGTTCTTC.

The chain couples TRBV5-1 to TRBJ2-7; a weak D match, TRBD1 (5 bases). Trimming cost V 0 bases and J 2 bases, with 12 bases left between them. The V gene's germline CDR1 is SGHRS and CDR2 YFSETQ. This CDR3 has 15 amino acids. This CDR3 is CASSLAAGPTYEQYF. DNA of the CDR3: TGCGCCAGCAGCTTGGCCGCAGGGCCCACCTACGAGCAGTACTTC.

This clonotype has only a few counts. The rearrangement uses TRBV18 and TRBJ1-2; maybe TRBD1 (5 bases). V was shortened by 2 bases and J by 4 bases, with 11 bases between the two germline ends. Germline V CDR1 and CDR2: KGHSH, LQKENI. The CDR3 length is 14 residues. The CDR3 region is CASSPSREIYGYTF. Written as DNA, the CDR3 is TGTGCCAGCTCACCAAGCAGGGAAATCTATGGCTACACCTTC.

The chain links TRBV7-2 to TRBJ2-1; possible D gene TRBD2, 6 bases. The length of the CDR3 is 16 residues. Germline V lookup: CDR1 SGHTA, CDR2 FQGNSA. V was cut by 0 bases and J by 4 bases, with 13 bases left in between. As DNA, the CDR3 is TGTGCCAGCAGCTTAGCTGGCGGGGTGGCGTACAATGAGCAGTTCTTC. It yields the protein CASSLAGGVAYNEQFF.

This clonotype has more than one count but fewer than ten. This chain uses TRBV6-5 with TRBJ2-7, with TRBD1 identical over 12 bases. There are 14 residues in the CDR3. The germline CDR1 and CDR2 sequences are MNHEY and SVGAGI. With V trimmed by 6 bases and J by 5 bases, 5 bases remained unmatched. The CDR3 coding sequence is TGTGCCAGCAGGGGGACAGGGGGCCCTAACGAGCAGTACTTC. As protein: CASRGTGGPNEQYF.

This clonotype was detected ten times or more. This chain links TRBV20-1 with TRBJ1-4, with 10 bases aligning to TRBD1. The germline V gene encodes CDR1 DFQATT and CDR2 SNEGSKA (reference sequence). The V and J ends lost 6 bases and 7 bases, in that order; junction bases with no gene match: 5. The CDR3 loop spans 13 amino acids. The CDR3 DNA reads as TGCAGTGCCGTGGACAGGGGGAGTGAAAAACTGTTTTTT. This translates into CSAVDRGSEKLFF.

This clonotype was seen many times. This rearrangement joins TRBV7-3 to TRBJ1-2, with D perhaps TRBD1 (5 bases). V was shortened by 5 bases and J by 8 bases, with 15 bases between the two germline ends. Germline CDR1 is SGHTA and CDR2 is FQGTGA. The CDR3 is 13 residues long. CDR3 region: CASSRLGTYGYTF. CDR3 coding DNA: TGTGCCAGCAGCCGGCTTGGGACGTACGGCTACACCTTC.

This chain links TRBV5-1 with TRBJ2-2; 7 nucleotides match TRBD1. V gave up 2 bases and J gave up 8 bases; unmatched junction bases: 9. The CDR3 contains 15 residues. Germline V gives CDR1 SGHRS, CDR2 YFSETQ. The chain's CDR3 is CASSFRGTDAGELFF. As DNA, the CDR3 is TGCGCCAGCAGCTTCCGAGGGACAGACGCAGGGGAGCTGTTTTTT.

In its sample, this clonotype was seen many times. This chain joins TRBV11-1 and TRBJ2-2; D is uncertain. The CDR3 runs to 14 residues. Between the trimmed V and J ends, which lost 1 base and 1 base, there was a span of 4 bases. Germline CDR1 reads SGHAT; CDR2 reads FQDESV (reference sequence). This chain's CDR3 is CASSLDGNTGELFF. The CDR3, as DNA: TGTGCCAGCAGCTTAGACGGGAACACCGGGGAGCTGTTTTTT.

This clonotype has more than one count but fewer than ten. The rearrangement links TRBV10-2 to TRBJ1-1, with D perhaps matching TRBD1 (6 bases). V was pared by 1 base and J by 3 bases, with 18 bases between. Germline CDR1 WSHSY, CDR2 SAAADI. The CDR3 spans 17 residues. CDR3: CASSEFSFQDSYTEAFF. The CDR3 region has the DNA TGCGCCAGCAGTGAGTTTTCTTTTCAGGACAGCTACACTGAAGCTTTCTTT.

The rearrangement joins TRBV7-2 to TRBJ2-1; 8 bases match TRBD2. The CDR3 spans 16 residues. Looked up from germline, CDR1 is SGHTA and CDR2 is FQGNSA. V shed 2 bases, J shed 7 bases, and the junction held 10 bases outside the gene matches. The CDR3 nucleotides are TGTGCCAGCAGCTTATCTCCGGCGGGGGGAGGGAATGAGCAGTTCTTC. Residues: CASSLSPAGGGNEQFF.

The V gene is TRBV27, the J gene TRBJ1-1; D remains ambiguous. Germline V gives CDR1 MNHEY, CDR2 SMNVEV (reference sequence). V was cut by 4 bases and J by 3 bases, with 9 bases left in between. CDR3 size: 13 residues. The CDR3 region has the DNA TGTGCCAGCAGTTACTCAGGCGACACTGAAGCTTTCTTT. Protein product: CASSYSGDTEAFF.

The chain uses TRBV9 and TRBJ2-3, with D maybe TRBD2 (6 bases). V lost 3 bases, J lost 6 bases, and 14 bases lay in between. CDR1 is SGDLS, CDR2 YYNGEE, per germline. The CDR3 loop spans 14 amino acids. CDR3 amino acids: CASSAGTGGDTQYF. CDR3 nucleotide sequence: TGTGCCAGCAGCGCCGGGACTGGGGGTGATACGCAGTATTTT.

This clonotype appeared a few times. This chain joins TRBV20-1 and TRBJ2-1; maybe TRBD1 (6 bases). V was clipped by 6 bases and J by 2 bases, with 17 bases between them. Per germline, CDR1 DFQATT and CDR2 SNEGSKA (reference sequence). CDR3 size: 15 residues. DNA for the CDR3: TGCAGTGCATCTGACAGGTCACAACCCTACAATGAGCAGTTCTTC. Protein: CSASDRSQPYNEQFF.

In its sample, this clonotype was seen many times. The chain has TRBV7-2 and TRBJ2-2; 8 bases match TRBD1. Looked up from germline, CDR1 is SGHTA and CDR2 is FQGNSA. CDR3 length: 17 amino acids. Trimming took 5 bases from V and 6 from J; bases not matched to a gene: 14. The CDR3 region has the DNA TGTGCCAGCAGCCGACGCCGGACAGGGATGTTTTCCGGGGAGCTGTTTTTT. This sequence encodes CASSRRRTGMFSGELFF.

This clonotype was recorded at least ten times. This sequence joins TRBV12-3 or TRBV12-4 and TRBJ2-7, with 7 bases matching TRBD2. Trimming cost V 6 bases and J 1 base; bases outside gene matches: 9. The CDR3 has 15 residues. The CDR3 nucleotides read TGTGCCAGCAGCCCCCCTGGCGGGAGTTCCTACGAGCAGTACTTC. This translates into CASSPPGGSSYEQYF.

The V and J genes are TRBV19 and TRBJ2-5, with 8 bases lining up with TRBD1. The CDR3 totals 13 residues. Germline V CDR1 and CDR2: LNHDA, SQIVND (reference sequence). After removal of 6 bases from V and 4 bases from J, the junction contained 4 bases not matched to a gene. The CDR3 region is CASRAGGIETQYF. The CDR3 DNA reads as TGTGCCAGTAGGGCAGGGGGCATAGAGACCCAGTACTTC.

This clonotype occurred a few times. The gene calls are TRBV20-1 and TRBJ2-7; 12 nucleotides align to TRBD2. Germline assignment: CDR1 DFQATT and CDR2 SNEGSKA (reference sequence). With V trimmed by 6 bases and J by 4 bases, 7 bases remained unmatched. The CDR3 loop spans 14 amino acids. The CDR3 sequence: CSAQTSGRRYEQYF. CDR3 coding DNA: TGCAGTGCCCAGACTAGCGGGAGACGGTACGAGCAGTACTTC.

Ten or more counts support this clonotype. The genes are TRBV20-1 and TRBJ2-3, with D possibly TRBD2 on 7 matching bases. The germline V gene has CDR1 DFQATT and CDR2 SNEGSKA (reference sequence). V dropped 0 bases and J dropped 5 bases, with 15 bases sitting between them. The CDR3 is made up of 15 amino acids. Written as DNA, the CDR3 is TGCAGTGCTAGAGACCAAGGGGGGGTGGTAGATACGCAGTATTTT. It is translated as CSARDQGGVVDTQYF.

This clonotype was picked up many times. This rearrangement joins TRBV5-1 to TRBJ2-5; 13 bases fit TRBD2. V trimming: 4 bases; J trimming: 6 bases; junction bases outside the gene matches: 6. Per the germline V gene, CDR1 is SGHRS and CDR2 is YFSETQ. CDR3 size: 15 residues. The CDR3 DNA follows: TGCGCCAGCAGCCCTGGGACTAGCGGGGTTAAGACCCAGTACTTC. It encodes CASSPGTSGVKTQYF. The whole variable domain, remainder taken from reference TRBV5-1 and TRBJ2-5, is KAGVTQTPRYLIKTRGQQVTLSCSPISGHRSVSWYQQTPGQGLQFLFEYFSETQRNKGNFPGRFSGRQFSNSRSEMNVSTLELGDSALYLCASSPGTSGVKTQYFGPGTRLLVL.

The CDR3, as DNA: TGTGCCACCAGTGATGGCGGGAACACCTACGAGCAGTACTTC. This translates into CATSDGGNTYEQYF. This chain uses TRBV24-1 with TRBJ2-7; maybe TRBD2 (6 bases). The CDR3 loop spans 14 amino acids. In germline, CDR1 is KGHDR, CDR2 SFDVKD. V was cut by 3 bases and J by 2 bases, with 10 bases left in between.